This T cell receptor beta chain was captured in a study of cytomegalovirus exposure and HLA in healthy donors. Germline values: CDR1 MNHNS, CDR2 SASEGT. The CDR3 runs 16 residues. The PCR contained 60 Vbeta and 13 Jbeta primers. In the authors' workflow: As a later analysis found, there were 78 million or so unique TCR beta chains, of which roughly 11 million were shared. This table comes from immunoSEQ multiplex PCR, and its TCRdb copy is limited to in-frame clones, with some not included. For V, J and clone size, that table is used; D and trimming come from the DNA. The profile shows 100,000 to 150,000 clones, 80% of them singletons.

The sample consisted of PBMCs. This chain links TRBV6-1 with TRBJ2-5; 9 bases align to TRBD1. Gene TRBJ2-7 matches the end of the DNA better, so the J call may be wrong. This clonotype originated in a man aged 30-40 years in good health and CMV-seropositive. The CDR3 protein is CASSEATGQGAYEQYF. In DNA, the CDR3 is TGTGCCAGCAGTGAAGCGACGGGACAGGGCGCCTACGAGCAGTACTTC.